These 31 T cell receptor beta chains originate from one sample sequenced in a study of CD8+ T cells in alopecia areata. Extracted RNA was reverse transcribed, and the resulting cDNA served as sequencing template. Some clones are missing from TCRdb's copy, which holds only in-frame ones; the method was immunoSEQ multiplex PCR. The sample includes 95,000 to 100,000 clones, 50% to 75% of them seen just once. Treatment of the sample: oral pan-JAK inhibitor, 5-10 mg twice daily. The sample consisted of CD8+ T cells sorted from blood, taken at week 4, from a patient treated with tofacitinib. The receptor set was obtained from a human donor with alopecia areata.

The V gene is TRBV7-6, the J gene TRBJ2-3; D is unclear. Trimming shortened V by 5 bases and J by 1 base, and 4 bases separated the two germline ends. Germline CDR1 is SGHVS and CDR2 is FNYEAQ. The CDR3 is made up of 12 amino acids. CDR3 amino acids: CASSRGTDTQYF. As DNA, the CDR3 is TGTGCCAGCAGCCGAGGCACAGATACGCAGTATTTT.

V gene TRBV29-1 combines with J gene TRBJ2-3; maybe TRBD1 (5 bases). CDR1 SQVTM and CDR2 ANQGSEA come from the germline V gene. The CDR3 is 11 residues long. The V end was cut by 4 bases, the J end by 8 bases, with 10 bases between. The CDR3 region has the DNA TGCAGCGTTGTAGGGGCCGGTACGCAGTATTTT. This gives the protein CSVVGAGTQYF.

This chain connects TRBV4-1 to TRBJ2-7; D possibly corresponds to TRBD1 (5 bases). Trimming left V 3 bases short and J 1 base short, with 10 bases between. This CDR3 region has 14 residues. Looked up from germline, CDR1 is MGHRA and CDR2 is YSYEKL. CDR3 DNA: TGCGCCAGCAGCCATACAGGAGTTTCCTACGAGCAGTACTTC. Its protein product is CASSHTGVSYEQYF.

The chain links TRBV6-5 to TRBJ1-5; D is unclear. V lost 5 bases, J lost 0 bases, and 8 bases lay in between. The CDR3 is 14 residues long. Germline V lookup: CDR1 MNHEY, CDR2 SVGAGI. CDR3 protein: CASSLRHSNQPQHF. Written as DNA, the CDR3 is TGTGCCAGCAGTCTTCGACATAGCAATCAGCCCCAGCATTTT.

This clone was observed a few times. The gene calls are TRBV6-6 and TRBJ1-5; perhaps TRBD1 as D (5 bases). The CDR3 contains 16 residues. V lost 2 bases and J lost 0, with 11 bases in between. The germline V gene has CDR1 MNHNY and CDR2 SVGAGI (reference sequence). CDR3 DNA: TGTGCCAGCAGTTACAAGACAGCGTATAGCAATCAGCCCCAGCATTTT. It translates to CASSYKTAYSNQPQHF.

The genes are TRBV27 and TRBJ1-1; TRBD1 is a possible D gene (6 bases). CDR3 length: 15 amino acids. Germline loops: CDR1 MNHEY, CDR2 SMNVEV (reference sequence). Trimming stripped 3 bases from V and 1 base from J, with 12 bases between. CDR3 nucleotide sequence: TGTGCCAGCAGTTTCCAGGGGCTACAGAACACTGAAGCTTTCTTT. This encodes CASSFQGLQNTEAFF.

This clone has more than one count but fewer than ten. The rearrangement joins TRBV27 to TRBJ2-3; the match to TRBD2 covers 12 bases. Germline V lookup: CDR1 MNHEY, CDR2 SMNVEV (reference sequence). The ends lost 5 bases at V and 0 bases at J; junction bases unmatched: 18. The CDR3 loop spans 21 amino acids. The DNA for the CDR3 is TGTGCCAGCAGTCTAGGACTAGCGGGGAAAGGCCAAGACTCTAGCACAGATACGCAGTATTTT. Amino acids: CASSLGLAGKGQDSSTDTQYF.

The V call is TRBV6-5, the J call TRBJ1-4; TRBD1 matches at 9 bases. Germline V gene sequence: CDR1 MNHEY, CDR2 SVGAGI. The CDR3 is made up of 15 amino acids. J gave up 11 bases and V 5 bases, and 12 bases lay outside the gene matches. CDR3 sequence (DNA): TGTGCCAGCAGTAATGGGACAGGGCCTTCTTCGAAACTGTTTTTT. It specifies CASSNGTGPSSKLFF.

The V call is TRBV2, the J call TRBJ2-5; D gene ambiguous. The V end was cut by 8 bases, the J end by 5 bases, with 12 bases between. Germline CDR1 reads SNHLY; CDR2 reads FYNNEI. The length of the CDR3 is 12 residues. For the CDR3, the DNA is TGTGCCAGCCATCACGTGTGGGAGACCCAGTACTTC. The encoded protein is CASHHVWETQYF.

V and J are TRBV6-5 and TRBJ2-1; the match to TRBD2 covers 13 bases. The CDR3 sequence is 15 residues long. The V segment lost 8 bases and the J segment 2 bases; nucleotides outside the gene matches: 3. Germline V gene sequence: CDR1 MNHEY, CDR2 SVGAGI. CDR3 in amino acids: CASQLAGGTYNEQFF. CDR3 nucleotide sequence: TGTGCCAGCCAACTAGCGGGGGGGACCTACAATGAGCAGTTCTTC.

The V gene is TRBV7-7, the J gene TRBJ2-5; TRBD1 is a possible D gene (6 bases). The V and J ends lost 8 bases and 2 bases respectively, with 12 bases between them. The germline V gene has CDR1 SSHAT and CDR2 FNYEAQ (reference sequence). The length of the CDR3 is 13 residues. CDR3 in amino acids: CASASGQQETQYF. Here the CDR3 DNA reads TGTGCCAGCGCGTCCGGACAGCAAGAGACCCAGTACTTC.

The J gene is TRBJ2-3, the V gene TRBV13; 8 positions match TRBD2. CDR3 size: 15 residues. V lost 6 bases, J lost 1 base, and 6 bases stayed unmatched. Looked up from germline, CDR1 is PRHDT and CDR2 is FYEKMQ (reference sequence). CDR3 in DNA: TGTGCCAGCAGGACCGGACTAGCTGGCACAGATACGCAGTATTTT. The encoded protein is CASRTGLAGTDTQYF.

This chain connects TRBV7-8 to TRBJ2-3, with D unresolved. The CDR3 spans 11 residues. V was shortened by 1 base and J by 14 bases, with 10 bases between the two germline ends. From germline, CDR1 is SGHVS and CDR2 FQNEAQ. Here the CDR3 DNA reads TGTGCCAGCAGCTTAGATCCAGTGTTGTATTTT. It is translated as CASSLDPVLYF.

The CDR3 here is CASSLDSPNTGELFF. Written as DNA, the CDR3 is TGTGCCAGCAGCTTAGACAGCCCGAACACCGGGGAGCTGTTTTTT. This sequence joins TRBV7-9 and TRBJ2-2; no reliable D call. Trimming removed 1 base at V and 0 bases at J, with 6 bases between. This CDR3 comprises 15 residues. Germline V lookup: CDR1 SEHNR, CDR2 FQNEAQ (reference sequence). Combining the CDR3 with reference TRBV7-9 and TRBJ2-2 gives the whole variable domain DTGVSQNPRHKITKRGQNVTFRCDPISEHNRLYWYRQTLGQGPEFLTYFQNEAQLEKSRLLSDRFSAERPKGSFSTLEIQRTEQGDSAMYLCASSLDSPNTGELFFGEGSRLTVL.

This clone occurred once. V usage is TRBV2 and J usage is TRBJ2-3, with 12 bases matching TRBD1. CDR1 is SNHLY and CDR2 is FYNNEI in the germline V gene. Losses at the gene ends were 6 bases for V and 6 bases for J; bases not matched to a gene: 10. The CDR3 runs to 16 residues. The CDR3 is CASRDAGTGGADTQYF. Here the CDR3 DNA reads TGTGCCAGCAGAGATGCCGGGACAGGGGGCGCGGATACGCAGTATTTT.

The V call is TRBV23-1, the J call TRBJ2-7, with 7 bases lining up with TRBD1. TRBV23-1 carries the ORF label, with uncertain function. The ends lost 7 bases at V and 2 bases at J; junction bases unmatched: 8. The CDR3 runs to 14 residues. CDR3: CASIPGQWAYEQYF. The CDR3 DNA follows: TGCGCCAGCATCCCGGGACAGTGGGCCTACGAGCAGTACTTC.

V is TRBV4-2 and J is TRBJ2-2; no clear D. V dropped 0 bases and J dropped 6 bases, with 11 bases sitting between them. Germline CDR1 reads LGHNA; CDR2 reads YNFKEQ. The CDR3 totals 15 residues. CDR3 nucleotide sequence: TGTGCCAGCAGCCAAGACGGGCACCACGCCGGGGAGCTGTTTTTT. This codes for CASSQDGHHAGELFF.

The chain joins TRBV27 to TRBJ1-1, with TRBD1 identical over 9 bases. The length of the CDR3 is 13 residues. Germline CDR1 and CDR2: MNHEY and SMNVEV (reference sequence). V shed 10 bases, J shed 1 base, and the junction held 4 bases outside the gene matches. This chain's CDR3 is CATTTGGNTEAFF. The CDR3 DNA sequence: TGTGCCACCACGACAGGGGGGAACACTGAAGCTTTCTTT.

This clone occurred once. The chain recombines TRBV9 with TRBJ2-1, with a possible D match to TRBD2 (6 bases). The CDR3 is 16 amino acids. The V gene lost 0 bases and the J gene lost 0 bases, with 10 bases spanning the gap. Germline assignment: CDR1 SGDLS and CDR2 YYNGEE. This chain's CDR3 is CASSVASGVSYNEQFF. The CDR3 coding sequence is TGTGCCAGCAGCGTAGCTTCGGGGGTCTCCTACAATGAGCAGTTCTTC. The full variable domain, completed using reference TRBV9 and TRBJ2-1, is DSGVTQTPKHLITATGQRVTLRCSPRSGDLSVYWYQQSLDQGLQFLIQYYNGEERAKGNILERFSAQQFPDLHSELNLSSLELGDSALYFCASSVASGVSYNEQFFGPGTRLTVL.

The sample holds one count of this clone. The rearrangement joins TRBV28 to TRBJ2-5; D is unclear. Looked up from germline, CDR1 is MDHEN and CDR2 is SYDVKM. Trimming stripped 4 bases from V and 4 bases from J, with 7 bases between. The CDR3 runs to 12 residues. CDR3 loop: CASSSRLETQYF. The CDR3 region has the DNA TGTGCCAGCAGTTCGAGATTAGAGACCCAGTACTTC.

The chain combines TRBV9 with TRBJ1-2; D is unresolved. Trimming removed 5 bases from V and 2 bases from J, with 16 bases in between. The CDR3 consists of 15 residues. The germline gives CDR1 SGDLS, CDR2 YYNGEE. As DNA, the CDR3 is TGTGCCAGCAGTCCCGGTGGCATGGCGAACTATGGCTACACCTTC. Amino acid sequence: CASSPGGMANYGYTF.

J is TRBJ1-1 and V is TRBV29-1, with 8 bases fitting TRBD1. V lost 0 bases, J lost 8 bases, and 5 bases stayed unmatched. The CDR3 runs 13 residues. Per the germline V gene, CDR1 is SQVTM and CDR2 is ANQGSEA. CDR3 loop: CSVEEGGTGEAFF. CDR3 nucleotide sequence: TGCAGCGTTGAAGAAGGCGGGACAGGCGAAGCTTTCTTT.

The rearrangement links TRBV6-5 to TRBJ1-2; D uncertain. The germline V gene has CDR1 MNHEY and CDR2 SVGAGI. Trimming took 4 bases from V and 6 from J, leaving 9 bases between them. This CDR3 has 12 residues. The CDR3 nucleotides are TGTGCCAGCAGTTTCAATCTGGATGGCTACACCTTC. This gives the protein CASSFNLDGYTF.

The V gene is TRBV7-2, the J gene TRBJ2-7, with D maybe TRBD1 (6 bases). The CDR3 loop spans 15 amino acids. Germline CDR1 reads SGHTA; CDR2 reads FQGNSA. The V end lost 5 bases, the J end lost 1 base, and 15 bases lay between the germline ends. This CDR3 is CASSQTRTVSYEQYF. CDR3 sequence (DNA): TGTGCCAGCAGCCAGACCCGGACAGTTTCCTACGAGCAGTACTTC.

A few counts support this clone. CDR3 DNA sequence: TGCGCCAGCAGTCACTCGGAGGACAGGTCTTTGCCCCAAGAGACCCAGTACTTC. Its translation: CASSHSEDRSLPQETQYF. V is TRBV23-1 and J is TRBJ2-5; the match to TRBD1 covers 7 bases. TRBV23-1 is recorded as an ORF, its role being uncertain. V lost 3 bases and J lost 1; bases outside the gene matches: 14. This CDR3 has 18 amino acids.

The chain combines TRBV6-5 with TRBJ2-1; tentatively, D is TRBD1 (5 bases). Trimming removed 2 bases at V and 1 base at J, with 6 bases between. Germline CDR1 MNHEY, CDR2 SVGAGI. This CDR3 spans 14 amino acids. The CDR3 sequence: CASSYQGSYNEQFF. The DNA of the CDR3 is TGTGCCAGCAGTTACCAGGGTTCCTACAATGAGCAGTTCTTC.

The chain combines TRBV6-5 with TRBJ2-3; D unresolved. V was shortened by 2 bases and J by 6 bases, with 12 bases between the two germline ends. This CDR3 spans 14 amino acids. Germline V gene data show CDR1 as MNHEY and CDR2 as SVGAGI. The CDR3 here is CASSYLRAADTQYF. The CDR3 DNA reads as TGTGCCAGCAGTTACCTCCGGGCGGCGGATACGCAGTATTTT.

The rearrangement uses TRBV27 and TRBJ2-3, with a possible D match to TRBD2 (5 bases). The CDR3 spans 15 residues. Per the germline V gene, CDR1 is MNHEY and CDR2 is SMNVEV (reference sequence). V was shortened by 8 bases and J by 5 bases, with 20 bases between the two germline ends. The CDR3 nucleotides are TGTGCCAGCTCCTCCTGGGGTCGGGAATTAGATACGCAGTATTTT. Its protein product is CASSSWGRELDTQYF.

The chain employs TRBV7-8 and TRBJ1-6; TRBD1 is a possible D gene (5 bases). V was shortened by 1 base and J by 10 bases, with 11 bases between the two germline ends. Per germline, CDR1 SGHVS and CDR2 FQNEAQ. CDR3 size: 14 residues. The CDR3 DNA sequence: TGTGCCAGCAGCTTAGGAAGGGGTCTCTCACCCCTCCACTTT. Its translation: CASSLGRGLSPLHF.

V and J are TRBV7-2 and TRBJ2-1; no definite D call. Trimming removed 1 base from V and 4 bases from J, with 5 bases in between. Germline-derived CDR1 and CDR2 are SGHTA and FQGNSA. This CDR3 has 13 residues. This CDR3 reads CASSLVGYNEQFF. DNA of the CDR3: TGTGCCAGCAGCTTAGTAGGGTACAATGAGCAGTTCTTC.

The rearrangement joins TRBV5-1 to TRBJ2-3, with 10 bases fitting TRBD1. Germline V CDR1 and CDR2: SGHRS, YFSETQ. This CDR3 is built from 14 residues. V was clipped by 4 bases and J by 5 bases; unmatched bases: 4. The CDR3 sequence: CASSNGQGEDTQYF. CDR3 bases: TGCGCCAGCAGCAATGGACAGGGGGAAGATACGCAGTATTTT.